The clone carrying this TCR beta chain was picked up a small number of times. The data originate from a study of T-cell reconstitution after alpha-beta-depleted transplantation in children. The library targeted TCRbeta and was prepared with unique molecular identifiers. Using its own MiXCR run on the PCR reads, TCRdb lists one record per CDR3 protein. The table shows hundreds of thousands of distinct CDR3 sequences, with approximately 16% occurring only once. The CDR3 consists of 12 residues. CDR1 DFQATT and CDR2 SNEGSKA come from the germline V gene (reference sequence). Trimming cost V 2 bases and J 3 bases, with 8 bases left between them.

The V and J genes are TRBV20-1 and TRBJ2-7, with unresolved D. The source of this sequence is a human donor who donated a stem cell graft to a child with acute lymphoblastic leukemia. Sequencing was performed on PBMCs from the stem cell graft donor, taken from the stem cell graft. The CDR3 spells CSARSAYYEQYF. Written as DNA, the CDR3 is TGCAGTGCTAGATCGGCTTACTACGAGCAGTACTTC.